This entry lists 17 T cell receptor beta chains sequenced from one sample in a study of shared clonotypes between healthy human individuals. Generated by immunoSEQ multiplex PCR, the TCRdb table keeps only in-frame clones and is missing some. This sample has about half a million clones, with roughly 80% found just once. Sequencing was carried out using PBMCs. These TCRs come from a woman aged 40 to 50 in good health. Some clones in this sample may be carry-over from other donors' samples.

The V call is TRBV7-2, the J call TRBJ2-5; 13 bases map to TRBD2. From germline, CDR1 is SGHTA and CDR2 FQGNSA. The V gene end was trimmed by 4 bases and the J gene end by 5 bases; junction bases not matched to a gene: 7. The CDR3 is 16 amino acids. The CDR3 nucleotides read TGTGCCAGCAGCTCGGGACTAGCGGGAAGTAGGGAGACCCAGTACTTC. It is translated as CASSSGLAGSRETQYF.

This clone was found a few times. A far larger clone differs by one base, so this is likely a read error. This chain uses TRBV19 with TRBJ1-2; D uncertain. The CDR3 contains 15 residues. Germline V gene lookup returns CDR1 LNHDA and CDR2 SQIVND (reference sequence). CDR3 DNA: TGTACCAGTAGTATAGAGCCCAGGCTAGGGTATGGCTACACCTTC. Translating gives CTSSIEPRLGYGYTF.

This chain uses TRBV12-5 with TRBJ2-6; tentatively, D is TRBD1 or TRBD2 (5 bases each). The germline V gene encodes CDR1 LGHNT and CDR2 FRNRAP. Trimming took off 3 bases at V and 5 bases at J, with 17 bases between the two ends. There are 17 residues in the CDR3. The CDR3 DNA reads TGTGCTAGTGGTTTCGGCGGAGGACAAAGTCGGGCCAACGTCCTGACTTTC. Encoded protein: CASGFGGGQSRANVLTF.

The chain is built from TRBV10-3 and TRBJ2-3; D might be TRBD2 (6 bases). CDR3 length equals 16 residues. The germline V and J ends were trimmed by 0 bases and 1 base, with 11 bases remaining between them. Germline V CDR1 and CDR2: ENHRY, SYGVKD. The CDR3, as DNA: TGTGCCATCAGTGAGTCGGAGGGCGGGCGCACAGATACGCAGTATTTT. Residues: CAISESEGGRTDTQYF.

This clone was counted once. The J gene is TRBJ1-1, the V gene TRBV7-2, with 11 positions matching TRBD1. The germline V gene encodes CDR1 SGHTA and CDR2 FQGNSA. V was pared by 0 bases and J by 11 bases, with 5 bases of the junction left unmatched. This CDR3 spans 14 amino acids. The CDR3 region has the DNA TGTGCCAGCAGCTTAGCGAGGGGACAGGGGGATGCTTTCTTT. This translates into CASSLARGQGDAFF.

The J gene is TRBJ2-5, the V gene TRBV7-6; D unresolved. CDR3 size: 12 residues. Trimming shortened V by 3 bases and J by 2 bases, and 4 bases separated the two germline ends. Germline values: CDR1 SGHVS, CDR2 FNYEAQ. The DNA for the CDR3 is TGTGCCAGCAGCTTTGCTCAAGAGACCCAGTACTTC. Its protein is CASSFAQETQYF.

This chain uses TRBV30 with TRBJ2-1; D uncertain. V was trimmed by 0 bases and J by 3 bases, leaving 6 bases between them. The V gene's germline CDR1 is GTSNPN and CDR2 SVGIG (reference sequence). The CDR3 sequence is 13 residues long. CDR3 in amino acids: CAWSVKLYNEQFF. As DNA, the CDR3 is TGTGCCTGGAGTGTGAAACTCTACAATGAGCAGTTCTTC.

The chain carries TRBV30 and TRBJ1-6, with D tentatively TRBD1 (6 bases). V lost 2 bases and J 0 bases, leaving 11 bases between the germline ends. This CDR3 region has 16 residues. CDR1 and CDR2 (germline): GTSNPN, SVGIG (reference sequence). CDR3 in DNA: TGTGCCTGGAGTAGGACAGCCAACTCCTATAATTCACCCCTCCACTTT. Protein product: CAWSRTANSYNSPLHF.

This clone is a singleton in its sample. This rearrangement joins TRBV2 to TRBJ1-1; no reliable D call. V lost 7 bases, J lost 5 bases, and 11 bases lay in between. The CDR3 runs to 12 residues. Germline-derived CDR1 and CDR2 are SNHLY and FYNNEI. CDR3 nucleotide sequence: TGTGCCAGCACCGGACCCGGTACTGAAGCTTTCTTT. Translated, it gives CASTGPGTEAFF.

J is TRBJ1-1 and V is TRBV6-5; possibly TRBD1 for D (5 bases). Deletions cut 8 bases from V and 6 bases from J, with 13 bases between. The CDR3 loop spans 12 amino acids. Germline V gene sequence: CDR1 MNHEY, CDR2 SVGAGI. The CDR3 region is CASWRRGPEAFF. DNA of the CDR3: TGTGCCAGCTGGAGAAGGGGACCTGAAGCTTTCTTT.

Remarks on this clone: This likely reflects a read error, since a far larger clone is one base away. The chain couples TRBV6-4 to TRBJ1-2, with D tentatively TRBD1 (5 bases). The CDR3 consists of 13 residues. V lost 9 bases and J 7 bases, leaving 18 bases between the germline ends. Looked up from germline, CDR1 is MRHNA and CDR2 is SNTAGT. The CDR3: CASSAGGTCGYTF. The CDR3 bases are TGTGCCAGTTCCGCCGGCGGGACCTGTGGCTACACCTTC.

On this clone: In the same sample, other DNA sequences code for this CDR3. The CDR3 here is CASSLVLNTEAFF. CDR3 DNA: TGCGCCAGCAGCTTGGTTCTGAACACTGAAGCTTTCTTT. The chain employs TRBV5-1 and TRBJ1-1; D uncertain. Germline-derived CDR1 and CDR2 are SGHRS and YFSETQ. The CDR3 extends over 13 amino acids. Trimming took off 0 bases at V and 0 bases at J, with 3 bases between the two ends. The full variable domain, in which reference TRBV5-1 and TRBJ1-1 provide the parts outside the CDR3, is KAGVTQTPRYLIKTRGQQVTLSCSPISGHRSVSWYQQTPGQGLQFLFEYFSETQRNKGNFPGRFSGRQFSNSRSEMNVSTLELGDSALYLCASSLVLNTEAFFGQGTRLTVV.

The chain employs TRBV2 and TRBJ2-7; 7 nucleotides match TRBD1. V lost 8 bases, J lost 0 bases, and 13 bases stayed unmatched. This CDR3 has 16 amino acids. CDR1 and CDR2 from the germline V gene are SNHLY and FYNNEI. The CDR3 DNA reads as TGTGCCAGCCGAAAAAACCCAGGGGACAGCTCCTACGAGCAGTACTTC. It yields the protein CASRKNPGDSSYEQYF. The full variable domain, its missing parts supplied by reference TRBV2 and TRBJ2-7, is EPEVTQTPSHQVTQMGQEVILRCVPISNHLYFYWYRQILGQKVEFLVSFYNNEISEKSEIFDDQFSVERPDGSNFTLKIRSTKLEDSAMYFCASRKNPGDSSYEQYFGPGTRLTVT.

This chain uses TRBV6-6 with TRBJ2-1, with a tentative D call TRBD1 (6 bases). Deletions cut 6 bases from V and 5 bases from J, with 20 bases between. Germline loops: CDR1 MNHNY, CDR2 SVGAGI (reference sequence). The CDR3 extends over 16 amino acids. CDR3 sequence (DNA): TGTGCCAGCAGCCCATCCAGGGGAGTTGTGGACAATGAGCAGTTCTTC. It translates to CASSPSRGVVDNEQFF.

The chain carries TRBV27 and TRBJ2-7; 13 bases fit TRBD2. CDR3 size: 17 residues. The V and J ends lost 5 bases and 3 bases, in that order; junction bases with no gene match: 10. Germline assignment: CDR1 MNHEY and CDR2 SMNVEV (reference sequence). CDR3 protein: CASSRRGGLAGSYEQYF. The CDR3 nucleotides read TGTGCCAGCAGTAGAAGAGGGGGACTAGCGGGGAGCTACGAGCAGTACTTC.

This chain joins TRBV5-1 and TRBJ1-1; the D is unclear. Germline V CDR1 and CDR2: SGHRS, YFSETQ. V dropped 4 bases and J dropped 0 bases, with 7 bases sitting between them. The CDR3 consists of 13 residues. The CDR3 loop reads CASSGPVNTEAFF. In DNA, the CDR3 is TGCGCCAGCAGCGGTCCGGTGAACACTGAAGCTTTCTTT.

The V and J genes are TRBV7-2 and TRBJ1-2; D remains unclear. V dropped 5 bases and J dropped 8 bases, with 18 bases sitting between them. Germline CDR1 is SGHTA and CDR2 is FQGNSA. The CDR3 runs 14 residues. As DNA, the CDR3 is TGTGCCAGCAGCCCCCTTGGGATAGGTTGGGGCTACACCTTC. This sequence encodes CASSPLGIGWGYTF.